These 7 T cell receptor beta chains originate from one sample sequenced in a study of early T cells in non-severe SARS-CoV-2 infection. TCRdb reanalysed the 5' RACE reads using MiXCR and keeps one entry per CDR3 protein. The data contain roughly 63,000 distinct CDR3 sequences, 13% of them singletons. The sample consisted of whole blood. The receptors shown here come from an adult who was a healthcare worker with PCR-confirmed SARS-CoV-2 infection or an uninfected control (not recorded which).

The chain couples TRBV6-1 to TRBJ1-6; 7 nucleotides line up with TRBD1. Per the germline V gene, CDR1 is MNHNS and CDR2 is SASEGT. CDR3 length: 14 amino acids. Losses at the gene ends were 7 bases for V and 6 bases for J; bases not matched to a gene: 6. The CDR3 protein is CASTNRQGNSPLHF. CDR3 coding DNA: TGTGCCAGCACCAACAGACAGGGTAATTCACCCCTCCACTTT.

There are a few counts of this clonotype. This chain joins TRBV20-1 and TRBJ2-1, with 11 bases aligning to TRBD1. The CDR3 extends over 13 amino acids. With 5 bases clipped from V and 7 bases from J, the junction kept 4 bases outside the gene matches. The germline CDR1 and CDR2 sequences are DFQATT and SNEGSKA (reference sequence). CDR3 in DNA: TGCAGTGCTCTTGGGACAGGGGGGAATGAGCAGTTCTTC. Residues: CSALGTGGNEQFF.

This clonotype was detected many times. The chain combines TRBV19 with TRBJ1-5; D gene unclear. This CDR3 is 13 amino acids long. From germline, CDR1 is LNHDA and CDR2 SQIVND (reference sequence). The ends were cut back, 3 bases at V and 4 bases at J, with 7 bases in the middle. DNA of the CDR3: TGTGCCAGTAGTATTTCCTGGAATCAGCCCCAGCATTTT. Its translation: CASSISWNQPQHF.

This clonotype showed up many times. The rearrangement joins TRBV7-9 to TRBJ1-5; TRBD1 aligns across 7 bases. V shed 3 bases, J shed 5 bases, and the junction held 1 base outside the gene matches. CDR3 size: 13 residues. The germline CDR1 and CDR2 sequences are SEHNR and FQNEAQ (reference sequence). CDR3 amino acids: CASSLGQHQPQHF. The CDR3 nucleotides are TGTGCCAGCAGCTTGGGACAGCATCAGCCCCAGCATTTT.

In its sample, this clonotype was seen a few times. The gene calls are TRBV20-1 and TRBJ1-2; 7 positions match TRBD1. With V trimmed by 5 bases and J by 6 bases, 9 bases remained unmatched. The CDR3 is made up of 13 amino acids. Per the germline V gene, CDR1 is DFQATT and CDR2 is SNEGSKA (reference sequence). The CDR3 here is CSASGSGGNGYTF. In nucleotides, the CDR3 is TGCAGTGCTTCCGGCTCAGGGGGAAATGGCTACACCTTC.

The rearrangement joins TRBV2 to TRBJ1-4; tentative D call: TRBD1 (6 bases). The CDR3 extends over 13 amino acids. Germline V gene sequence: CDR1 SNHLY, CDR2 FYNNEI. V was pared by 11 bases and J by 4 bases, with 14 bases between. The CDR3 DNA reads TGTGCCGGGGAGACAGGTTTTAATGAAAAACTGTTTTTT. It is translated as CAGETGFNEKLFF.

This clonotype was observed a handful of times. The J gene is TRBJ2-4, the V gene TRBV2; TRBD2 matches 8 bases. The junction had 5 bases not matched to a gene; V was cut back by 10 bases and J by 0 bases. The CDR3 covers 14 residues. CDR1 is SNHLY and CDR2 is FYNNEI in the germline V gene. The CDR3 DNA reads as TGTGCCAACTCGCGGGGGGTAGCCAAAAACATTCAGTACTTC. As protein: CANSRGVAKNIQYF.